One sample yielded the 5 T cell receptor beta chains listed below, sequenced in a study of blood T cell repertoires in COVID-19. The method was immunoSEQ multiplex PCR; TCRdb's version includes in-frame clones alone and lacks a portion of them. The sample lists under 170,000 clones; roughly 82% were seen once. Material for sequencing was peripheral blood. The receptor set was obtained from a man between 65 and 85 years old with acute or convalescent COVID-19.

This clone showed up just a few times. The chain recombines TRBV4-1 with TRBJ2-7; 8 positions agree with TRBD2. From germline, CDR1 is MGHRA and CDR2 YSYEKL. V lost 0 bases to trimming and J lost 5 bases; unmatched junction nucleotides: 9. This CDR3 is built from 16 residues. The CDR3 sequence: CASSQDFEREIDEQYF. CDR3 sequence (DNA): TGCGCCAGCAGCCAAGATTTTGAGCGGGAGATCGACGAGCAGTACTTC.

CDR3 amino acids: CASSYMDRGSGEQYF. CDR3 nucleotide sequence: TGTGCCAGCAGTTACATGGACCGCGGGTCCGGCGAGCAGTACTTC. V gene TRBV6-5 combines with J gene TRBJ2-7; D is possibly TRBD2 (5 bases). Germline lookup yields CDR1 MNHEY and CDR2 SVGAGI. Trimming took off 2 bases at V and 6 bases at J, with 17 bases between the two ends. The CDR3 spans 15 residues.

The chain joins TRBV3-1 (or the pseudogene TRBV3-2) to TRBJ1-2; TRBD1 matches 9 bases. After removal of 4 bases from V and 4 bases from J, the junction contained 7 bases not matched to a gene. This CDR3 has 15 residues. Germline CDR1 reads LGHDT; CDR2 reads YNNKEL (reference sequence). The CDR3: CASSPRTGAGYGYTF. Here the CDR3 DNA reads TGTGCCAGCAGCCCTAGGACAGGGGCGGGCTATGGCTACACCTTC.

This chain links TRBV6-5 with TRBJ1-3; D is ambiguous. Germline assignment: CDR1 MNHEY and CDR2 SVGAGI. The V and J ends lost 7 bases and 0 bases respectively, with 13 bases between them. The CDR3 extends over 15 amino acids. CDR3 in DNA: TGTGCCAGCAATATGGTCGGGTACTCTGGAAACACCATATATTTT. Amino acid sequence: CASNMVGYSGNTIYF.

The table lists this clone with a count of one. The germline gene is not matched at one end of the junction; a read error may be the cause. The J gene is TRBJ2-7, the V gene TRBV12-3 or TRBV12-4, with D possibly being TRBD2 (6 bases). The CDR3 runs to 12 residues. CDR3 sequence: CASSRDSHEQYF. CDR3 coding DNA: TGTGCCAGCAGTCGGGACTCCCACGAGCAGTACTTC.